Sequencing of this TCR beta chain was carried out in a study of response to subunit inactivated influenza vaccine. TCRdb passed the RT-PCR reads through MiXCR, listing each CDR3 protein once. The table shows around 540,000 distinct CDR3 sequences, with 10% to 15% occurring only once. Trimming took 6 bases from V and 6 from J, leaving 14 bases between them. The CDR3 sequence is 13 residues long. The source is a man aged 50 to 59 who received an inactivated influenza vaccine. V and J are TRBV12-3 or TRBV12-4 and TRBJ1-1; the D is unclear. The specimen was PBMCs from blood, collected on the day of vaccination. The CDR3 loop reads CASRNHERAEAFF. In DNA form, the CDR3 reads TGTGCCAGCAGAAACCACGAAAGGGCTGAAGCTTTCTTT.